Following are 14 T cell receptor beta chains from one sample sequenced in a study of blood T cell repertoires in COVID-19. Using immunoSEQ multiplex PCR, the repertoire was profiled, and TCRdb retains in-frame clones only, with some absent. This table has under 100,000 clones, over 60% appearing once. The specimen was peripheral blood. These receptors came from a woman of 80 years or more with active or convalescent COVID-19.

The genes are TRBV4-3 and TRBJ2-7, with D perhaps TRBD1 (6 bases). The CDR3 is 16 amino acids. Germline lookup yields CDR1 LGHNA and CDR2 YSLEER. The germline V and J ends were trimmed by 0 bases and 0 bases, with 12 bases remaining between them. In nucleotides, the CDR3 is TGCGCCAGCAGCCAAGATTTGGCGACAGGCTCCTACGAGCAGTACTTC. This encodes CASSQDLATGSYEQYF.

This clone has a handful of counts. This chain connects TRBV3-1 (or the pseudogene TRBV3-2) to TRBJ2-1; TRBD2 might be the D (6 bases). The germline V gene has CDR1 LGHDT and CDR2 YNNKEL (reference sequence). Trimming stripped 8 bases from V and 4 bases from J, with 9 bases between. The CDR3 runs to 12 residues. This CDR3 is CASWAGYNEQFF. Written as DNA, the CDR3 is TGTGCCAGCTGGGCGGGGTACAATGAGCAGTTCTTC.

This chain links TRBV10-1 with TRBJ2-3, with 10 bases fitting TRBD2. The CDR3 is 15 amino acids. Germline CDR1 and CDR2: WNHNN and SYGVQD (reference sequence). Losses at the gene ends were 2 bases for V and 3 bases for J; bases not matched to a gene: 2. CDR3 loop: CASSEQRGGTDTQYF. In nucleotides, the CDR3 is TGCGCCAGCAGTGAGCAGCGGGGGGGGACAGATACGCAGTATTTT.

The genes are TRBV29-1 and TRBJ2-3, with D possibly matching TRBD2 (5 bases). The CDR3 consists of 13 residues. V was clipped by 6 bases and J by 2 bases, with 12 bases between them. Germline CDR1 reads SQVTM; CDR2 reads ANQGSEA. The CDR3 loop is CSVPAASTDTQYF. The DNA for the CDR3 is TGCAGCGTCCCAGCGGCATCCACAGATACGCAGTATTTT.

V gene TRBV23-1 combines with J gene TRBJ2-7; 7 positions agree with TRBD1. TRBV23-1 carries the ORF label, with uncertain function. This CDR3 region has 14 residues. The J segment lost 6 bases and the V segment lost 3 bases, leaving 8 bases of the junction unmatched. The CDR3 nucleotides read TGCGCCAGCAGTCACGTACAGGGGAGTGGCGAGCAGTACTTC. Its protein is CASSHVQGSGEQYF.

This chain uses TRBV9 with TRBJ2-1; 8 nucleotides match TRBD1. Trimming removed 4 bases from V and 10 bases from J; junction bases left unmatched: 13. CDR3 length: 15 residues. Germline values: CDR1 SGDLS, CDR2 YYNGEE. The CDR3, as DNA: TGTGCCAGCAGCCCCGAGCCCACAGGGGGTGGCGAGCAGTTCTTC. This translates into CASSPEPTGGGEQFF.

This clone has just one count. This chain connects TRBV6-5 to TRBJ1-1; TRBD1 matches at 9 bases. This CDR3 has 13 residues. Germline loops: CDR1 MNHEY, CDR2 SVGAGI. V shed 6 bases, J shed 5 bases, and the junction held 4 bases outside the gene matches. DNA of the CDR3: TGTGCCAGCAGGGACAGGGGCCTGACTGAAGCTTTCTTT. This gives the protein CASRDRGLTEAFF.

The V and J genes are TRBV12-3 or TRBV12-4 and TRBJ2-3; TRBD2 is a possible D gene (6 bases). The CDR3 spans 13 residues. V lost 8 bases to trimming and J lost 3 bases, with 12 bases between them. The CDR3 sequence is CASSTGDTDTQYF. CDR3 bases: TGTGCCAGCTCAACGGGGGATACAGATACGCAGTATTTT.

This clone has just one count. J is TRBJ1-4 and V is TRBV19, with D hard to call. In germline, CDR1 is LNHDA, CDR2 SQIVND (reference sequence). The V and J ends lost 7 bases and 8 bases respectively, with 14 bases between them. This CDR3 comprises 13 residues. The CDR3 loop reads CASTILGGEKLFF. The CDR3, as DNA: TGTGCCAGTACCATCCTTGGCGGCGAAAAACTGTTTTTT.

Here the CDR3 DNA reads TGTGCCAGCTCAGGGGGCAACTATGGCTACACCTTC. Its translation is CASSGGNYGYTF. The J gene is TRBJ1-2, the V gene TRBV18; a possible D gene is TRBD1 (6 bases). The CDR3 is made up of 12 amino acids. CDR1 and CDR2 (germline): KGHSH, LQKENI. V was trimmed by 5 bases and J by 2 bases, leaving 6 bases between them. Full variable domain (rest looked up from reference TRBV18 and TRBJ1-2): NAGVMQNPRHLVRRRGQEARLRCSPMKGHSHVYWYRQLPEEGLKFMVYLQKENIIDESGMPKERFSAEFPKEGPSILRIQQVVRGDSAAYFCASSGGNYGYTFGSGTRLTVV.

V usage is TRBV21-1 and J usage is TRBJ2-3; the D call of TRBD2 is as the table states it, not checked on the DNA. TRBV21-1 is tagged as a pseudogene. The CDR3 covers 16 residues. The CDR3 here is CASRKGPGGSTDTQYF. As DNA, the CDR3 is TGTGCCAGCAGGAAAGGGCCGGGGGGCAGCACAGATACGCAGTATTTT.

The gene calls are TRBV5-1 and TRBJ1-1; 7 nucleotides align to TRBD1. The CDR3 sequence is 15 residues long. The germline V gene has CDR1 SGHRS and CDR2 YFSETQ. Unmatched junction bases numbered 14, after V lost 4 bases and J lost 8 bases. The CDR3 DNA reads TGCGCCAGCAGCCCCGGACGGTTTCAGGGGGTCGAAGCTTTCTTT. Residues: CASSPGRFQGVEAFF.

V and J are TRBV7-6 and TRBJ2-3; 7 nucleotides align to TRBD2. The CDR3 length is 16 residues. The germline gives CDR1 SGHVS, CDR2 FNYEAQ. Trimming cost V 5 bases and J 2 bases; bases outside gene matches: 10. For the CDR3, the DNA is TGTGCCAGCAGCGGCCAACCGGGACTATTCACAGATACGCAGTATTTT. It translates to CASSGQPGLFTDTQYF. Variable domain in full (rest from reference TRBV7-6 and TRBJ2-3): GAGVSQSPRYKVTKRGQDVALRCDPISGHVSLYWYRQALGQGPEFLTYFNYEAQQDKSGLPNDRFSAERPEGSISTLTIQRTEQRDSAMYRCASSGQPGLFTDTQYFGPGTRLTVL.

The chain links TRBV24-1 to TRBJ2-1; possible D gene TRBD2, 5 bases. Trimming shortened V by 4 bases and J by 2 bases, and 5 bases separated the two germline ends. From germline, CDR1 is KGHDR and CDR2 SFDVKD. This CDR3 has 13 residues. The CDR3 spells CATSDGTYNEQFF. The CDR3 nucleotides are TGTGCCACCAGTGACGGGACCTACAATGAGCAGTTCTTC.